This T cell receptor beta chain was recovered during a study of T cell repertoires in cytomegalovirus infection. MiXCR was run by TCRdb on the reads, yielding one entry per CDR3 protein. The data show some 920,000 distinct CDR3 sequences, 25% to 40% seen once. Details on this clonotype: The antigen remains unidentified.

V shed 8 bases, J shed 6 bases, and the junction held 6 bases outside the gene matches. Germline CDR1 is MNHEY and CDR2 is SMNVEV (reference sequence). The length of the CDR3 is 13 residues. V and J are TRBV27 and TRBJ2-2; 7 bases align to TRBD1. Sequenced material: cultured CD8+ T cells from PBMCs, taken from culture after CMV antigen stimulation. This receptor was obtained from a human donor in good health (CMV status not recorded). Some clones in this sample may be carry-over from other donors' samples. CDR3 sequence (DNA): TGTGCCAGCCGAAAAGGGGGCCCCGGGGAGCTGTTTTTT. Its protein is CASRKGGPGELFF.